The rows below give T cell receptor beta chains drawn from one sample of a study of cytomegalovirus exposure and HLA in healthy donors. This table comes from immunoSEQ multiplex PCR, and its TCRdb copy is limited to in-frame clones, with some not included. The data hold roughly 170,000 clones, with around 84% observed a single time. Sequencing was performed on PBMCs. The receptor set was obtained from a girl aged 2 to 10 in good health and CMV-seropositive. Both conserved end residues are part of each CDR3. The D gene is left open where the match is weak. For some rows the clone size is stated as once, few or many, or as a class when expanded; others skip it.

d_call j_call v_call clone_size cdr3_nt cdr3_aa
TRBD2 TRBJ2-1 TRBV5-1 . TGCGCCAGCAGCTACGGGACTAGCCCCCGTAGGGACCCTTACAATGAGCAGTTCTTC CASSYGTSPRRDPYNEQFF
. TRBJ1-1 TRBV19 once TGTGCCAGTAGTATAAAAAGTGGGGGGACGGTCACTGAAGCTTTCTTT CASSIKSGGTVTEAFF
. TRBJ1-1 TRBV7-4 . TGTGCCAGCAGTCCCCCGCACAGTTTCCCTGAAGCTTTCTTT CASSPPHSFPEAFF
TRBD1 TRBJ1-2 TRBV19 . TGTGCCAGTATACGGACAGGGGCAAACTATGGCTACACCTTC CASIRTGANYGYTF
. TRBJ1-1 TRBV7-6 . TGTGCCAGCAGCCCGAAAAACGGGGGGGCCACTGAAGCTTTCTTT CASSPKNGGATEAFF
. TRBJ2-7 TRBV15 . TGTGCCACCAGCACCCCCCTAGCGCCTACCTACGAGCAGTACTTC CATSTPLAPTYEQYF
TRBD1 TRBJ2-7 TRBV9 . TGTGCCAGCAGCGTAGGAAACAGGGGTGCCTACGAGCAGTACTTC CASSVGNRGAYEQYF
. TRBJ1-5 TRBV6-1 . TGTGCCAGCACCGCCTCGAGCCGCAATCAGCCCCAGCATTTT CASTASSRNQPQHF
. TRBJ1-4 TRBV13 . TGTGCCAGCAGCTTAAATCCCTACCTCGGAGCTAATGAAAAACTGTTTTTT CASSLNPYLGANEKLFF
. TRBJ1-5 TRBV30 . TGTGCCTGGAGTCCCAGTAGCAATCAGCCCCAGCATTTT CAWSPSSNQPQHF
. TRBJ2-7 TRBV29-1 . TGCAGCGTTGAAGCCGTATCCGAGCAGTACTTC CSVEAVSEQYF
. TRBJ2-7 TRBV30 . TGTGCCTGGGTAACTAGTACGCGGGAGCAGTACTTC CAWVTSTREQYF
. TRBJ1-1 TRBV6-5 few TGTGCCAGCAGTTACGTCCCCGGCAGGGCTGAAGCTTTCTTT CASSYVPGRAEAFF
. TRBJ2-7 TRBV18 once TGTGCCAGCTCACCTTCAGGGTCGAACGAGCAGTACTTC CASSPSGSNEQYF
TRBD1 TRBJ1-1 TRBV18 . TGTGCCAGCTCACCTAATCGACAGGGAGGGAACACTGAAGCTTTCTTT CASSPNRQGGNTEAFF
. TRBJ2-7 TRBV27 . TGTGCCAGCAGTTTATCGGCTCAACAAAGGCAGTACTTC CASSLSAQQRQYF
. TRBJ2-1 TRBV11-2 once TGTGCCAGCAGCTTAGGATGGGGCAGGGAGCAGTTCTTC CASSLGWGREQFF
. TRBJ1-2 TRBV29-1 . TGCAGCGTGCTTGGGGTGACAGAAAATCGTGGCTACACCTTC CSVLGVTENRGYTF
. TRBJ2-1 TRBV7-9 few TGTGCCAGCAGTTCCGAGAATGAGCAGTTCTTC CASSSENEQFF
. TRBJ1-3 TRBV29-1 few TGCAGCGTTGAAAGCCCCCAACAGGGTAGTGGAAACACCATATATTTT CSVESPQQGSGNTIYF
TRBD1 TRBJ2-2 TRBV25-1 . TGTGCCACCAGACCTGACAGGGGGAACACCGGGGAGCTGTTTTTT CATRPDRGNTGELFF
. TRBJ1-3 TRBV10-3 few TGTGCCATCAGTGAGTCTAGAGGCAGTTACTCTGGAAACACCATATATTTT CAISESRGSYSGNTIYF
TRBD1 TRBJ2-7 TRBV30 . TGTGCCGGGACAGGGTTTCCTAGCTACGAGCAGTACTTC CAGTGFPSYEQYF
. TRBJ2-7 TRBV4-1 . TGCGCCAGCAGCCACCCTAAGGGGGTGGGTCCAGAGCAGTACTTC CASSHPKGVGPEQYF
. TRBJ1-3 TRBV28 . TGTGCCAGCAGTTTAATGGAGTTTGGAAACATCATATATTTT CASSLMEFGNIIYF
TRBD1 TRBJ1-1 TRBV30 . TGTGCCTGGAGTGCAGTCCGGACAGGGGGCCGCACTGAAGCTTTCTTT CAWSAVRTGGRTEAFF
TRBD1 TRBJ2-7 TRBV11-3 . TGTGCCAGCAGCTTAGGAGGGGGCGGCTACGAGCAGTACTTC CASSLGGGGYEQYF
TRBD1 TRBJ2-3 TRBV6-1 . TGTGCCAGCAGTACAGGGGGCTCCACAGATACGCAGTATTTT CASSTGGSTDTQYF
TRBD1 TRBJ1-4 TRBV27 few TGTGCCAGCAGTCCATTCGGACAGGGGTATGAAAAACTGTTTTTT CASSPFGQGYEKLFF
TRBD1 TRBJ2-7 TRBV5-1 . TGCGCCAGCAGCCTAATACCGGGACAGGGGCACGAGCAGTACTTC CASSLIPGQGHEQYF
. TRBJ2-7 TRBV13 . TGTGCCAGCAGCTCCGGACAGCCCTCGGGGAATCCTACCGAGCAGTACTTC CASSSGQPSGNPTEQYF
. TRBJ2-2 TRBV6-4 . TGTGCCAGCAGTGAAGAACAGGGGAACACCGGGGAGCTGTTTTTT CASSEEQGNTGELFF
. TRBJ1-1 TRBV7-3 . TGTGCCAGCAGCTACGCCGGGACACCAAGTGAAGCTTTCTTT CASSYAGTPSEAFF
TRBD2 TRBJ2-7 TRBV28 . TGTGCCAGCAGTTTCTTGCTAGCGGACGAGCAGTACTTC CASSFLLADEQYF
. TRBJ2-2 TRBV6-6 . TGTGCCAGTACAGTTAACACCGGGGAGCTGTTTTTT CASTVNTGELFF
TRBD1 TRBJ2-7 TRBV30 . TGTGCCTGGGGGGGACAGGGATATACCTACGAGCAGTACTTC CAWGGQGYTYEQYF
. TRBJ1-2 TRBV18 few TGTGCCAGCTCACCGAATAGGGGCGGCTACACCTTC CASSPNRGGYTF
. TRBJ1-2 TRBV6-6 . TGTGCCAGCAGTTACCTAGGACAGTTCTATGGCTACACCTTC CASSYLGQFYGYTF
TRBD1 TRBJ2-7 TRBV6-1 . TGTGCCAGCTCCCCGGGACAGGGCTCCTACGAGCAGTACTTC CASSPGQGSYEQYF
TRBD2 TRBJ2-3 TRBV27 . TGTGCCAGCTCCCGACTAGCGGGGGGTAGAATCACAGATACGCAGTATTTT CASSRLAGGRITDTQYF
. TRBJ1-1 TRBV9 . TGTGCCAGCATAAGGGGGGAGGGGCGAGGTATGAACACTGAAGCTTTCTTT CASIRGEGRGMNTEAFF
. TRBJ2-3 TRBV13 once TGTGCCAGCAGCTCCGGAGAATCCCCAGATACGCAGTATTTT CASSSGESPDTQYF
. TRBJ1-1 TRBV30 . TGTGCCTGGAGCCCCTGGGAGGGAGGCACTGAAGCTTTCTTT CAWSPWEGGTEAFF
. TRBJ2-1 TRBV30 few TGTGCCTGGAGTGTGCAAGCCTCCTACAATGAGCAGTTCTTC CAWSVQASYNEQFF
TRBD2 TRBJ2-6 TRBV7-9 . TGTGCCAGCAGCTTTCGGGGGGGTTCTGGGGCCAACGTCCTGACTTTC CASSFRGGSGANVLTF
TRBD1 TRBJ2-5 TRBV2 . TGTGCCAGCGCAGGACAGGGGGCGGAAGAGACCCAGTACTTC CASAGQGAEETQYF
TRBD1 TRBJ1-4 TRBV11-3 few TGTGCCAGCAGCATCCTCGACAGGGGTGGGGAAAAACTGTTTTTT CASSILDRGGEKLFF
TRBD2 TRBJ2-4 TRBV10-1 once TGCGCCAGCAGTATGAGCGGGAACAAAAACATTCAGTACTTC CASSMSGNKNIQYF
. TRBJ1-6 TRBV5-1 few TGCGCCAGCAGCATACTACAGGGTGAAAATTCACCCCTCCACTTT CASSILQGENSPLHF
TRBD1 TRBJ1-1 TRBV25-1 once TGTGCCAGCAGTGAAGTCTTGGGACAGGTTCGAGTTACTGAAGCTTTCTTT CASSEVLGQVRVTEAFF
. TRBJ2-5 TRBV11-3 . TGTGCCAGCAGCTTAAACAGGGTAATTGGGGAGACCCAGTACTTC CASSLNRVIGETQYF